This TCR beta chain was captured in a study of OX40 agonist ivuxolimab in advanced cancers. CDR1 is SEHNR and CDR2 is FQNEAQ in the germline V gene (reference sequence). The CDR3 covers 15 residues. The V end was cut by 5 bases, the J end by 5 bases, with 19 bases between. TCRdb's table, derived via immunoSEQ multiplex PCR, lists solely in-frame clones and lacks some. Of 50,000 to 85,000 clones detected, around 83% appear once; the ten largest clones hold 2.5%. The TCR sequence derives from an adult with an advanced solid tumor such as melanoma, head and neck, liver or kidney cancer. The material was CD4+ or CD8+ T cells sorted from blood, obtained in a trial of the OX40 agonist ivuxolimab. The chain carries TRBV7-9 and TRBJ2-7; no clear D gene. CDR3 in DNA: TGTGCCAGCAGCCCTCTTCTAGGAAGTCCCCACGAGCAGTACTTC. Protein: CASSPLLGSPHEQYF. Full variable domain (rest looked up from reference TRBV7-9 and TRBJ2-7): DTGVSQNPRHKITKRGQNVTFRCDPISEHNRLYWYRQTLGQGPEFLTYFQNEAQLEKSRLLSDRFSAERPKGSFSTLEIQRTEQGDSAMYLCASSPLLGSPHEQYFGPGTRLTVT.